This TCR beta chain stems from a study of shared clonotypes between healthy human individuals. Study as a whole: Plates per donor: three CD4 naive, three CD4 memory, two CD8 naive, one CD8 memory.

General study findings and limits: Some clonotypes were shared by all four sorted-subset donors, while others were not shared. The non-shared ones had lower generation probabilities than the shared ones.

Regarding this clone: Its antigen is currently unknown.

The investigators split CD4+ cells into a CD45RA+ naive subset and a CD45RA-negative memory subset. The table came from immunoSEQ multiplex PCR; TCRdb's copy has only in-frame clones and leaves some out. This table holds a few million clones, 85% to 95% found once. The CDR3 spans 19 residues. V lost 0 bases to trimming and J lost 3 bases, with 24 bases between them. Per germline, CDR1 GTSNPN and CDR2 SVGIG (reference sequence). This TCR was recovered from a man between 18 and 35 years old in good health. Some clones in this sample may be carry-over from other donors' samples. The chain employs TRBV30 and TRBJ1-5; D unresolved. Sequenced sample: naive CD4+ T cells from PBMCs. Sample subset: CD45RA+ positively selected. The CDR3 coding sequence is TGTGCCTGGAGTGTAGGGCGCAGAGATGGCCAGCGGTACAATCAGCCCCAGCATTTT. The encoded protein is CAWSVGRRDGQRYNQPQHF.